The 18 T cell receptor beta chains presented below share a single source sample, sequenced in a study of cytomegalovirus exposure and HLA in healthy donors. The PCR made use of 60 Vbeta and 13 Jbeta primers. Generated by immunoSEQ multiplex PCR, the TCRdb table keeps only in-frame clones and is missing some. The sample yields some 130,000 clones, roughly three quarters seen once. The sequencing input was PBMCs. Source of these receptors: a male donor in good health and CMV-seronegative.

Only a few counts were recorded for this clone. V is TRBV6-1 and J is TRBJ2-3; 8 bases are a match to TRBD2. CDR3 length equals 16 residues. J was trimmed by 0 bases and V by 3 bases; bases with no gene match: 5. Germline CDR1 reads MNHNS; CDR2 reads SASEGT. The CDR3: CASSETGGFSTDTQYF. CDR3 DNA sequence: TGTGCCAGCAGTGAGACGGGGGGGTTCAGCACAGATACGCAGTATTTT.

V gene TRBV6-5 combines with J gene TRBJ2-1; D might be TRBD2 (5 bases). V shed 4 bases and J shed 13 bases, with 14 bases lying between them. The CDR3 loop spans 12 amino acids. Germline V lookup: CDR1 MNHEY, CDR2 SVGAGI. The CDR3 bases are TGTGCCAGCAGTTCCCCTGACGGGAAACAGTTCTTC. It yields the protein CASSSPDGKQFF.

The chain employs TRBV5-1 and TRBJ2-7, with 9 bases fitting TRBD1. The CDR3 is made up of 14 amino acids. V lost 1 base and J lost 2; bases outside the gene matches: 1. Germline V gene sequence: CDR1 SGHRS, CDR2 YFSETQ. CDR3 region: CASSLRQGAYEQYF. The CDR3 DNA reads TGCGCCAGCAGCTTGAGACAGGGGGCCTACGAGCAGTACTTC.

This clone has just one count. V usage is TRBV4-1 and J usage is TRBJ1-2; possibly TRBD1 for D (5 bases). The CDR3 consists of 16 residues. Germline V gene data show CDR1 as MGHRA and CDR2 as YSYEKL. V was trimmed by 2 bases and J by 8 bases, leaving 21 bases between them. The CDR3 loop reads CASSQSRGPVLGGYTF. The CDR3 DNA sequence: TGCGCCAGCAGCCAAAGTAGGGGCCCAGTCCTTGGCGGCTACACCTTC.

V gene TRBV27 combines with J gene TRBJ2-1; no definite D call. Germline V gene sequence: CDR1 MNHEY, CDR2 SMNVEV (reference sequence). Trimming shortened V by 5 bases and J by 6 bases, and 11 bases separated the two germline ends. The CDR3 is 13 residues long. The CDR3 region is CASSGALFNEQFF. CDR3 in DNA: TGTGCCAGCAGTGGAGCCCTTTTCAATGAGCAGTTCTTC.

The rearrangement uses TRBV2 and TRBJ2-2, with no clear D. The length of the CDR3 is 13 residues. The V gene's germline CDR1 is SNHLY and CDR2 FYNNEI. V lost 8 bases to trimming and J lost 1 base, with 8 bases between them. CDR3 sequence reads: CASVARNTGELFF. DNA for the CDR3: TGTGCCAGCGTGGCTCGGAACACCGGGGAGCTGTTTTTT.

The chain couples TRBV7-2 to TRBJ1-6; the match to TRBD1 covers 7 bases. Germline lookup yields CDR1 SGHTA and CDR2 FQGNSA. Trimming took 4 bases from V and 5 from J; bases not matched to a gene: 8. The length of the CDR3 is 16 residues. The CDR3 region is CASSSLTGVHNSPLHF. CDR3 DNA sequence: TGTGCCAGCAGCTCCTTAACAGGGGTCCATAATTCACCCCTCCACTTT.

This clone was counted a single time. The J gene is TRBJ2-1, the V gene TRBV19; 9 nucleotides align to TRBD2. Germline values: CDR1 LNHDA, CDR2 SQIVND (reference sequence). The CDR3 loop spans 16 amino acids. Trimming took 3 bases from V and 9 from J; bases not matched to a gene: 12. CDR3 sequence (DNA): TGTGCCAGTAGTATGGTCGGGCGGGGGGGCCGCCCTGAGCAGTTCTTC. This sequence encodes CASSMVGRGGRPEQFF.

The J gene is TRBJ2-2, the V gene TRBV5-4, with 10 bases identical to TRBD1. The germline gives CDR1 SGHNT, CDR2 YYREEE (reference sequence). The CDR3 totals 15 residues. With 3 bases clipped from V and 4 bases from J, the junction kept 3 bases outside the gene matches. The DNA for the CDR3 is TGTGCCAGCAGCTCCGGGACAGGGGCCACCGGGGAGCTGTTTTTT. This translates into CASSSGTGATGELFF. Based on the CDR3 plus reference TRBV5-4 and TRBJ2-2, the full variable domain is ETGVTQSPTHLIKTRGQQVTLRCSSQSGHNTVSWYQQALGQGPQFIFQYYREEENGRGNFPPRFSGLQFPNYSSELNVNALELDDSALYLCASSSGTGATGELFFGEGSRLTVL.

CDR3 protein: CASQGTAGQKGGYTF. CDR3 nucleotides: TGCGCCAGCCAAGGGACCGCGGGACAGAAGGGTGGCTACACCTTC. The rearrangement links TRBV5-1 to TRBJ1-2; 7 bases are shared with TRBD1. Germline V gene data show CDR1 as SGHRS and CDR2 as YFSETQ. This CDR3 region has 15 residues. V lost 7 bases and J lost 7; bases outside the gene matches: 16.

The CDR3 reads CAWRGQGAATEAFF. The CDR3 nucleotides are TGTGCCTGGAGAGGACAGGGGGCGGCCACTGAAGCTTTCTTT. The V and J genes are TRBV30 and TRBJ1-1; 11 bases align to TRBD1. CDR1 and CDR2 from the germline V gene are GTSNPN and SVGIG (reference sequence). Trimming at V came to 3 bases and at J to 4 bases, leaving 4 bases not matched to a gene. This CDR3 is 14 amino acids long.

This clone was detected a few times. The chain joins TRBV6-5 to TRBJ1-5; D is perhaps TRBD1 (5 bases). The CDR3 runs 13 residues. Trimming took 6 bases from V and 3 from J, leaving 9 bases between them. CDR1 and CDR2 (germline): MNHEY, SVGAGI. The CDR3 reads CASRIRDNQPQHF. The CDR3 nucleotides read TGTGCCAGCAGGATCAGGGACAATCAGCCCCAGCATTTT.

The count of this clone is one. The chain joins TRBV7-2 to TRBJ2-2; 9 bases agree with TRBD2. V dropped 6 bases and J dropped 4; count of bases not matched to a gene: 12. The germline gives CDR1 SGHTA, CDR2 FQGNSA. The CDR3 sequence is 17 residues long. This CDR3 is CASSFPRGGGGTGELFF. For the CDR3, the DNA is TGTGCCAGCAGTTTCCCCCGGGGCGGGGGGGGCACCGGGGAGCTGTTTTTT.

This chain joins TRBV5-1 and TRBJ2-7; maybe TRBD1 (5 bases). The germline gives CDR1 SGHRS, CDR2 YFSETQ. The CDR3 is made up of 16 amino acids. V lost 1 base and J lost 2, with 16 bases in between. The CDR3 spells CASSLRQGSSPYEQYF. The CDR3 DNA sequence: TGCGCCAGCAGCTTGAGGCAGGGCTCTTCCCCCTACGAGCAGTACTTC.

V and J are TRBV5-6 and TRBJ2-2, with TRBD2 matching over 12 bases. Germline CDR1 is SGHDT and CDR2 is YYEEEE. The CDR3 is made up of 17 amino acids. Trimming removed 2 bases from V and 0 bases from J; junction bases left unmatched: 2. Written as DNA, the CDR3 is TGTGCCAGCAGCTTAAGACTAGCGGGAGCGAACACCGGGGAGCTGTTTTTT. Protein sequence: CASSLRLAGANTGELFF.

Points on this clone: Other DNA sequences from this sample encode an identical CDR3 as well. The J gene is TRBJ2-1, the V gene TRBV6-6, with D possibly matching TRBD2 (5 bases). Germline-derived CDR1 and CDR2 are MNHNY and SVGAGI (reference sequence). There are 12 residues in the CDR3. V was pared by 6 bases and J by 7 bases, with 10 bases between. The CDR3 coding sequence is TGTGCCAGCAGCCCAGGAGGAAATGAGCAGTTCTTC. Amino acids: CASSPGGNEQFF.

This clone was counted a single time. The chain combines TRBV21-1 with TRBJ1-3; the table calls TRBD1, which could not be checked here. TRBV21-1 corresponds to a pseudogene. The CDR3 loop spans 15 amino acids. In DNA, the CDR3 is TGTGCCAGCACAAGGGGAAGGGGGTGGGGAAACACCATATATTTT. Amino acid sequence: CASTRGRGWGNTIYF.

The chain uses TRBV9 and TRBJ1-5; 7 positions agree with TRBD1. The germline V gene has CDR1 SGDLS and CDR2 YYNGEE. With 3 bases clipped from V and 0 bases from J, the junction kept 3 bases outside the gene matches. The length of the CDR3 is 15 residues. CDR3 residues: CASSAGTASNQPQHF. CDR3 bases: TGTGCCAGCAGCGCCGGGACAGCTAGCAATCAGCCCCAGCATTTT.